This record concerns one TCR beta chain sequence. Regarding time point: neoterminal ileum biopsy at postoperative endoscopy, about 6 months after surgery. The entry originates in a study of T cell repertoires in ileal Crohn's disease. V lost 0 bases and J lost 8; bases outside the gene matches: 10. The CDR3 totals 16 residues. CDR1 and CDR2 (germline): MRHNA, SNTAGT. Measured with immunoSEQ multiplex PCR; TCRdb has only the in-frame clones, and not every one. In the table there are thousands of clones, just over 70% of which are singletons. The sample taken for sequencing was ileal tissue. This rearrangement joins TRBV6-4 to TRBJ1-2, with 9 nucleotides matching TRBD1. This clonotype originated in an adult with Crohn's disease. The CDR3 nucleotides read TGTGCCAGCAGTGACTCTGGTAGAACAGGGGGCTACGGCTACACCTTC. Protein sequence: CASSDSGRTGGYGYTF.